Below, 32 T cell receptor beta chains from the same sample are listed, as sequenced in a study of control samples from healthy donors and cancer patients. Method: immunoSEQ multiplex PCR; TCRdb's copy keeps in-frame clones and lacks some. The table lists 150,000 to 200,000 clones, 90% of them singletons, with approximately 1.5% in the top ten. The sample comprised blood. The receptors were sampled from a woman aged 50 to 65 in good health.

The rearrangement joins TRBV7-9 to TRBJ1-4, with D possibly being TRBD1 (5 bases). V shed 4 bases and J shed 8 bases, with 17 bases lying between them. CDR3 length: 15 amino acids. Germline CDR1 SEHNR, CDR2 FQNEAQ (reference sequence). CDR3 region: CASSSGLQLWEKLFF. The CDR3 coding sequence is TGTGCCAGCAGCTCGGGACTGCAGTTATGGGAAAAACTGTTTTTT.

The chain uses TRBV30 and TRBJ1-4; D is uncertain. Germline CDR1 GTSNPN, CDR2 SVGIG (reference sequence). With 4 bases removed from V and 3 bases from J, the gap between germline ends came to 6 bases. The CDR3 sequence is 12 residues long. The CDR3 here is CAWNGANEKLFF. The CDR3 DNA sequence: TGTGCCTGGAACGGGGCTAATGAAAAACTGTTTTTT.

This clone was counted a single time. The genes are TRBV28 and TRBJ2-1; no clear D gene. Germline V gene data show CDR1 as MDHEN and CDR2 as SYDVKM. With 2 bases removed from V and 8 bases from J, the gap between germline ends came to 4 bases. CDR3 length equals 11 residues. The CDR3 sequence is CASSLRDEQFF. Written as DNA, the CDR3 is TGTGCCAGCAGTTTAAGGGATGAGCAGTTCTTC.

This chain joins TRBV19 and TRBJ1-5; TRBD1 matches 7 bases. CDR3 size: 15 residues. CDR1 LNHDA and CDR2 SQIVND come from the germline V gene (reference sequence). V lost 3 bases and J lost 7; bases outside the gene matches: 9. The CDR3 protein is CASSMPTGSGQPQHF. In nucleotides, the CDR3 is TGTGCCAGTAGTATGCCGACAGGGTCGGGCCAGCCCCAGCATTTT. The whole variable domain, filled in from reference TRBV19 and TRBJ1-5, reads DGGITQSPKYLFRKEGQNVTLSCEQNLNHDAMYWYRQDPGQGLRLIYYSQIVNDFQKGDIAEGYSVSREKKESFPLTVTSAQKNPTAFYLCASSMPTGSGQPQHFGDGTRLSIL.

The chain uses TRBV11-3 and TRBJ2-7; D possibly corresponds to TRBD1 (5 bases). Trimming cost V 5 bases and J 2 bases, with 13 bases left between them. From germline, CDR1 is SGHNT and CDR2 YENEEA. CDR3 size: 14 residues. CDR3 sequence: CASSLGAGPYEQYF. The CDR3 nucleotides read TGTGCCAGCAGCCTTGGTGCAGGGCCCTACGAGCAGTACTTC.

The V and J genes are TRBV7-9 and TRBJ2-2; tentatively, D is TRBD1 (6 bases). This CDR3 spans 16 amino acids. In germline, CDR1 is SEHNR, CDR2 FQNEAQ (reference sequence). V lost 2 bases to trimming and J lost 4 bases, with 14 bases between them. The CDR3: CASSLSGAVGTGELFF. CDR3 nucleotide sequence: TGTGCCAGCAGCTTATCAGGGGCCGTTGGCACCGGGGAGCTGTTTTTT.

The chain recombines TRBV2 with TRBJ2-1; D remains ambiguous. The CDR3 covers 17 residues. V was pared by 6 bases and J by 6 bases, with 24 bases between. Germline assignment: CDR1 SNHLY and CDR2 FYNNEI. The CDR3 DNA follows: TGTGCCAGCAGCGAGGCTCGGGCCGTCCTGCCCCCCAATGAGCAGTTCTTC. Residues: CASSEARAVLPPNEQFF. Drawing the rest from reference TRBV2 and TRBJ2-1, the complete variable domain is EPEVTQTPSHQVTQMGQEVILRCVPISNHLYFYWYRQILGQKVEFLVSFYNNEISEKSEIFDDQFSVERPDGSNFTLKIRSTKLEDSAMYFCASSEARAVLPPNEQFFGPGTRLTVL.

This clone occurred once. The chain employs TRBV5-1 and TRBJ1-3; D not certain. This CDR3 has 16 residues. Trimming shortened V by 4 bases and J by 8 bases, and 22 bases separated the two germline ends. Per germline, CDR1 SGHRS and CDR2 YFSETQ. CDR3 sequence reads: CASSLSSDIPGDTIYF. Here the CDR3 DNA reads TGCGCCAGCAGCCTATCGAGCGACATCCCAGGAGACACCATATATTTT.

This clone came up once. The J gene is TRBJ2-5, the V gene TRBV28; 8 bases map to TRBD1. J gave up 4 bases and V 6 bases, and 4 bases lay outside the gene matches. The CDR3 covers 13 residues. CDR1 is MDHEN, CDR2 SYDVKM, per germline. The CDR3 nucleotides read TGTGCCAGCAGCATGACAGGGGCAGAGACCCAGTACTTC. It specifies CASSMTGAETQYF.

Worth noting for this clone: The sample carries other DNA sequences with the same CDR3. The chain has TRBV29-1 and TRBJ2-7; D gene unclear. Germline V gene lookup returns CDR1 SQVTM and CDR2 ANQGSEA. This CDR3 region has 11 residues. V was clipped by 4 bases and J by 2 bases, with 6 bases between them. CDR3 in amino acids: CSVGETYEQYF. CDR3 DNA sequence: TGCAGCGTTGGCGAAACCTACGAGCAGTACTTC.

J is TRBJ2-7 and V is TRBV28, with 7 bases aligning to TRBD1. Germline V gives CDR1 MDHEN, CDR2 SYDVKM. The CDR3 is 17 residues long. V gave up 4 bases and J gave up 2 bases; unmatched junction bases: 14. This CDR3 is CASSSPGQTHPTYEQYF. The CDR3 region has the DNA TGTGCCAGCAGTTCTCCGGGACAGACACATCCAACCTACGAGCAGTACTTC. The complete variable domain, with remaining parts taken from reference TRBV28 and TRBJ2-7, reads DVKVTQSSRYLVKRTGEKVFLECVQDMDHENMFWYRQDPGLGLRLIYFSYDVKMKEKGDIPEGYSVSREKKERFSLILESASTNQTSMYLCASSSPGQTHPTYEQYFGPGTRLTVT.

The chain employs TRBV13 and TRBJ2-7; D gene ambiguous. The CDR3 runs to 13 residues. Germline values: CDR1 PRHDT, CDR2 FYEKMQ (reference sequence). Trimming removed 1 base at V and 3 bases at J, with 7 bases between. CDR3 residues: CASSLERSYEQYF. The CDR3 coding sequence is TGTGCCAGCAGCTTAGAACGGAGCTACGAGCAGTACTTC.

The chain combines TRBV12-3 or TRBV12-4 with TRBJ1-2; 7 bases are shared with TRBD1. Trimming removed 6 bases from V and 4 bases from J; junction bases left unmatched: 5. The CDR3 loop spans 13 amino acids. The CDR3 loop reads CASRPRDSYGYTF. CDR3 nucleotide sequence: TGTGCCAGCAGACCTCGGGACAGCTATGGCTACACCTTC.

This rearrangement joins TRBV28 to TRBJ2-1; 12 nucleotides line up with TRBD2. J lost 9 bases, V lost 9 bases, and 12 bases had no gene match. CDR3 length equals 15 residues. From germline, CDR1 is MDHEN and CDR2 SYDVKM. CDR3 DNA: TGTGCCAGTACGTTTGGGGCTAGCGGGAGGGGTGAGCAGTTCTTC. Amino acid sequence: CASTFGASGRGEQFF.

V is TRBV19 and J is TRBJ1-1; D is undetermined. The V end lost 3 bases, the J end lost 1 base, and 6 bases lay between the germline ends. This CDR3 has 13 amino acids. In germline, CDR1 is LNHDA, CDR2 SQIVND (reference sequence). The CDR3: CASSINENTEAFF. The CDR3 DNA is TGTGCCAGTAGTATCAATGAGAACACTGAAGCTTTCTTT.

The rearrangement links TRBV7-2 to TRBJ1-2; no reliable D call. The CDR3 runs to 14 residues. The germline CDR1 and CDR2 sequences are SGHTA and FQGNSA. The V end was cut by 5 bases, the J end by 5 bases, with 15 bases between. The CDR3 DNA follows: TGTGCCAGCAGCCTCAGGTTTTCGGAGTATGGCTACACCTTC. It codes for CASSLRFSEYGYTF.

This clone was recorded a few times. The rearrangement uses TRBV12-2 and TRBJ2-5; the D call of TRBD1 is as the table states it, not checked on the DNA. TRBV12-2 is given as a pseudogene. This CDR3 region has 16 residues. The CDR3 DNA sequence: TGTGCAAGTCGCTTAGTACGTCCAGGGCTTCAAGAGACCCAGTACTTC. Translating it yields CASRLVRPGLQETQYF.

For the CDR3, the DNA is TGCGCCAGCAGCCGACACACGAGACAGGGTGGAAACACCATATATTTT. Its translation: CASSRHTRQGGNTIYF. This sequence joins TRBV4-1 and TRBJ1-3, with 7 nucleotides matching TRBD1. The CDR3 consists of 16 residues. Germline CDR1 MGHRA, CDR2 YSYEKL. The trim removed 4 bases at V and 3 bases at J, leaving 9 bases unmatched.

This chain uses TRBV12-5 with TRBJ2-5; D ambiguous. V was trimmed by 5 bases and J by 8 bases, leaving 9 bases between them. This CDR3 is built from 11 residues. Germline V gene sequence: CDR1 LGHNT, CDR2 FRNRAP. The CDR3 sequence: CASGTYRTQYF. CDR3 coding DNA: TGTGCTAGTGGTACGTATAGAACCCAGTACTTC.

The V gene is TRBV4-1, the J gene TRBJ2-1; 11 nucleotides agree with TRBD2. The CDR3 consists of 16 residues. The J segment lost 3 bases and the V segment lost 6 bases, leaving 7 bases of the junction unmatched. Looked up from germline, CDR1 is MGHRA and CDR2 is YSYEKL. CDR3: CASSSRGLAVYNEQFF. The DNA for the CDR3 is TGCGCCAGCAGTTCTCGGGGACTAGCGGTCTACAATGAGCAGTTCTTC.

Written as DNA, the CDR3 is TGTGCCACCAGCAGAGATTTTAGCGTAGATACGCAGTATTTT. Translated: CATSRDFSVDTQYF. The chain combines TRBV15 with TRBJ2-3; D possibly corresponds to TRBD2 (5 bases). The V gene lost 0 bases and the J gene lost 5 bases, with 9 bases spanning the gap. The length of the CDR3 is 14 residues. The germline gives CDR1 LNHNV, CDR2 YYDKDF (reference sequence).

This chain joins TRBV9 and TRBJ2-7; 14 bases are a match to TRBD2. The CDR3 has 17 amino acids. Germline CDR1 reads SGDLS; CDR2 reads YYNGEE. V was clipped by 3 bases and J by 3 bases; unmatched bases: 8. DNA of the CDR3: TGTGCCAGCAGCGGGGTCGGGACTAGCGGGAGTTACTACGAGCAGTACTTC. This sequence encodes CASSGVGTSGSYYEQYF.

The chain joins TRBV29-1 to TRBJ1-5; D is unclear. Trimming stripped 4 bases from V and 3 bases from J, with 10 bases between. In germline, CDR1 is SQVTM, CDR2 ANQGSEA. The CDR3 spans 13 residues. The CDR3 region has the DNA TGCAGCGTTGGCGAAGGCATCAATCAGCCCCAGCATTTT. As protein: CSVGEGINQPQHF.

In its sample, this clone was seen a few times. CDR3 in amino acids: CASSFFGRGYTF. As DNA, the CDR3 is TGTGCCAGCAGTTTTTTTGGTCGTGGCTACACCTTC. The chain couples TRBV28 to TRBJ1-2; the D is unclear. In germline, CDR1 is MDHEN, CDR2 SYDVKM. CDR3 size: 12 residues. The V and J ends lost 3 bases and 7 bases respectively, with 9 bases between them.

The J gene is TRBJ2-1, the V gene TRBV4-3, with TRBD2 matching over 8 bases. With V trimmed by 5 bases and J by 0 bases, 3 bases remained unmatched. CDR1 is LGHNA, CDR2 YSLEER, per germline. The CDR3 is made up of 15 amino acids. The CDR3 DNA follows: TGCGCCAGCAGCACCGGGACTAGCTCCTACAATGAGCAGTTCTTC. As protein: CASSTGTSSYNEQFF.

The rearrangement uses TRBV7-2 and TRBJ1-4; the match to TRBD1 covers 10 bases. The ends lost 2 bases at V and 11 bases at J; junction bases unmatched: 14. Germline CDR1 SGHTA, CDR2 FQGNSA. The CDR3 totals 17 residues. CDR3 residues: CASSLRGPGTGDGKLFF. CDR3 DNA: TGTGCCAGCAGCTTACGAGGGCCGGGGACAGGGGACGGGAAACTGTTTTTT.

The rearrangement links TRBV5-1 to TRBJ1-3; 9 bases map to TRBD1. Per the germline V gene, CDR1 is SGHRS and CDR2 is YFSETQ. CDR3 length: 17 amino acids. V shed 0 bases, J shed 3 bases, and the junction held 7 bases outside the gene matches. CDR3 DNA: TGCGCCAGCAGCTTGGCAGGATCGACAGGGGGTGGAAACACCATATATTTT. It is translated as CASSLAGSTGGGNTIYF.

Only one count was recorded for this clone. The V call is TRBV20-1, the J call TRBJ1-1, with TRBD1 as a possible D gene (5 bases). CDR1 DFQATT and CDR2 SNEGSKA come from the germline V gene (reference sequence). The CDR3 sequence is 10 residues long. V dropped 6 bases and J dropped 7 bases, with 9 bases sitting between them. This CDR3 is CSAKGLEAFF. The CDR3 nucleotides are TGCAGTGCCAAGGGGCTTGAAGCTTTCTTT.

The chain couples TRBV27 to TRBJ1-5, with a weak D call TRBD1 (5 bases). The germline V gene has CDR1 MNHEY and CDR2 SMNVEV (reference sequence). The V end was cut by 3 bases, the J end by 8 bases, with 11 bases between. This CDR3 has 13 amino acids. CDR3 in amino acids: CASSFGTAEPQHF. The DNA for the CDR3 is TGTGCCAGCAGTTTCGGGACCGCTGAGCCCCAGCATTTT.

This sequence joins TRBV4-2 and TRBJ1-1, with D hard to call. The germline gives CDR1 LGHNA, CDR2 YNFKEQ. The CDR3 sequence is 15 residues long. Trimming pared 0 bases from V and 3 bases from J, leaving 11 bases between. The CDR3: CASSQDPGVDTEAFF. The DNA for the CDR3 is TGTGCCAGCAGCCAAGACCCCGGAGTTGACACTGAAGCTTTCTTT.

V and J are TRBV5-8 and TRBJ2-2, with TRBD1 matching 10 bases. The CDR3 runs 17 residues. Per germline, CDR1 SGHTS and CDR2 YDEGEE. The V segment lost 0 bases and the J segment 5 bases; nucleotides outside the gene matches: 7. CDR3 residues: CASSLGVRQGATGELFF. CDR3 DNA: TGTGCCAGCAGCTTGGGAGTGAGACAGGGGGCGACCGGGGAGCTGTTTTTT.

This clone showed up just once. This sequence joins TRBV18 and TRBJ2-7; the D is unclear. The CDR3 extends over 12 amino acids. Germline V gives CDR1 KGHSH, CDR2 LQKENI. Trimming left V 1 base short and J 4 bases short, with 5 bases between. CDR3 sequence reads: CASSPQTYEQYF. The DNA for the CDR3 is TGTGCCAGCTCACCACAGACATACGAGCAGTACTTC. The entire variable domain, with the rest obtained from reference TRBV18 and TRBJ2-7, is as follows: NAGVMQNPRHLVRRRGQEARLRCSPMKGHSHVYWYRQLPEEGLKFMVYLQKENIIDESGMPKERFSAEFPKEGPSILRIQQVVRGDSAAYFCASSPQTYEQYFGPGTRLTVT.